This TCR beta chain was documented in a study of blood T cells in healthy people across ages. Extractions gave at least 5 micrograms of total RNA per sample. This CDR3 has 14 residues. Germline V lookup: CDR1 MNHEY, CDR2 SMNVEV (reference sequence). The V and J ends lost 5 bases and 10 bases, in that order; junction bases with no gene match: 6. The authors ran a second PCR of about 7 to 12 cycles using a sample-barcoded 5' primer and a J-beta primer mix. TCRdb fed the 5' RACE reads into MiXCR, producing one record per CDR3 protein. Altogether hundreds of thousands of distinct CDR3 sequences are present, roughly 53% being singletons, with the ten largest covering around 37%. General study findings and limits: Naive and antigen-experienced cells could not be conclusively compared, given unsorted PBMCs.

Turning to this clonotype: As yet, its antigen is unknown.

The rearrangement joins TRBV27 to TRBJ1-4; the match to TRBD1 covers 11 bases. The clonotype was recovered from a man aged 55 to 70 in good health. Material for sequencing was blood. The CDR3 DNA sequence: TGTGCCAGCAGTCTCCGGACAGGGGGCCGAAAACTGTTTTTT. Protein sequence: CASSLRTGGRKLFF. Looking up the rest from reference TRBV27 and TRBJ1-4 gives the full variable domain: EAQVTQNPRYLITVTGKKLTVTCSQNMNHEYMSWYRQDPGLGLRQIYYSMNVEVTDKGDVPEGYKVSRKEKRNFPLILESPSPNQTSLYFCASSLRTGGRKLFFGSGTQLSVL.